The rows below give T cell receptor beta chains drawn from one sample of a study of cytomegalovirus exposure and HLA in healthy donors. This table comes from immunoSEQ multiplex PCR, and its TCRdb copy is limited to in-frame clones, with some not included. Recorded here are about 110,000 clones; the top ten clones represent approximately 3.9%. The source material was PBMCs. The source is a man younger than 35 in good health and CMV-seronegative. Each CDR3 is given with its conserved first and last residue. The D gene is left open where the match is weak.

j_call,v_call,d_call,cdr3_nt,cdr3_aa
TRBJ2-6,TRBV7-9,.,TGTGCCAGCACCCCTGTAGGCGGCTCCGGGGCCAACGTCCTGACTTTC,CASTPVGGSGANVLTF
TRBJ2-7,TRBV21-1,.,TGTGCCAGCAGCAAAATCGGGTCTAGCGGGCGTTGGTCCTACGAGCAGTACTTC,CASSKIGSSGRWSYEQYF
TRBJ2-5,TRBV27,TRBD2,TGTGCCAGCAGATCGAGTATGGGCGGGAGGGCTGGGGAGCAGTACTTC,CASRSSMGGRAGEQYF
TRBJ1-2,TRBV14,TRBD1,TGTGCCAGCAGCCCTGCTCTGGCAGGGGGGATTGGCTACACCTTC,CASSPALAGGIGYTF
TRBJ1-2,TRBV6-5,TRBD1,TGTGCCACCTTGACAGGGAGCCTCTATGGCTACACCTTC,CATLTGSLYGYTF
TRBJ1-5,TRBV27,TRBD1,TGTGCCAGCAGTCCGTTGGGGACAGCTATCGATCAGCCCCAGCATTTT,CASSPLGTAIDQPQHF
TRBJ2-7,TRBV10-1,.,TGCGCCAGCAGTGAGAGTAGCGGCTCCTACGAGCAGTACTTC,CASSESSGSYEQYF
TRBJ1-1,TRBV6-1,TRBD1,TGTGCCAGCAGTGAAAGTAAGTTGGGACAGGGCTGGACTGAAGCTTTCTTT,CASSESKLGQGWTEAFF
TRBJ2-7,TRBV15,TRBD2,TGTGCCACCAGCAGAGATCCGGGGGGCTCCTACGAGCAGTACTTC,CATSRDPGGSYEQYF
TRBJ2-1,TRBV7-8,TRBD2,TGTGCCAGCAGCTTAGCGCGGGGGGACGCCAGCCTCTCCTTCTTC,CASSLARGDASLSFF
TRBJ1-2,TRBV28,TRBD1,TGTGCCAGCAGTGCCCGGGGACAGTACTATGGCTACACCTTC,CASSARGQYYGYTF
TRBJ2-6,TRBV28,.,TGTGCCAGCAGACCCGGTGGGGCAGGGGCCAACGTCCTGACTTTC,CASRPGGAGANVLTF
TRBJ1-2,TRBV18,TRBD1,TGTGCCAGCTCGCCCGTTGGGACAGGGACGGCTAACTATGGCTACACCTTC,CASSPVGTGTANYGYTF
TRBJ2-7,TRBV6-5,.,TGTGCCAGCAGTTACTCCTGGGACTTAACCTACGAGCAGTACTTC,CASSYSWDLTYEQYF
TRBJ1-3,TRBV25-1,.,TGTGCCAGCAGTGACAAGGTCACAGCCGGAAACACCATATATTTT,CASSDKVTAGNTIYF
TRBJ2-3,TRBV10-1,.,TGCGCCAGCAGTGATTATTCAGATACGCAGTATTTT,CASSDYSDTQYF
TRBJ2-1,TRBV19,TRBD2,TGTGCCAGTAGTGGCCGCCGGCTAGCGGGAGTCAATGAGCAGTTCTTC,CASSGRRLAGVNEQFF
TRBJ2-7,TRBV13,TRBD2,TGTGCCAGCAGCTCTGGGACTAGCGACTACGAGCAGTACTTC,CASSSGTSDYEQYF
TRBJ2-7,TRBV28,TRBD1,TGTGCCAGCAGCGTGGGACAGTCCTACGAGCAGTACTTC,CASSVGQSYEQYF
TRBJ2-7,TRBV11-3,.,TGTGCCAGCAGCCCTTCAGGGTCCCTCTACGAGCAGTACTTC,CASSPSGSLYEQYF
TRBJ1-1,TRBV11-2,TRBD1,TGTGCCAGCAGCTTACTAGGGGGCGCTTCTGAAGCTTTCTTT,CASSLLGGASEAFF
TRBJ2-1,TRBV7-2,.,TGTGCCAGCAGCGAGACTAGATATGAGCAGTTCTTC,CASSETRYEQFF
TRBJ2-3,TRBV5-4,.,TGTGCCAGCAGCTTAGGGGCCTATACCACAGATACGCAGTATTTT,CASSLGAYTTDTQYF
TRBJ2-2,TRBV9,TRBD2,TGTGCCAGCAGCGTAGACCTCCCACCTATAGCGGCGGGGGGACCCAACACCGGGGAGCTGTTTTTT,CASSVDLPPIAAGGPNTGELFF
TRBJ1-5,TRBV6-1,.,TGTGCCAGCAGGGAGACACTAGGACAGCCCCAGCATTTT,CASRETLGQPQHF
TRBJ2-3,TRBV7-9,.,TGTGCCAGCAGCTTACGGGGGTCAGATACGCAGTATTTT,CASSLRGSDTQYF
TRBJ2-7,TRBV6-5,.,TGTGCCAGCAGAGCTACTAGTTACGAGCAGTACTTC,CASRATSYEQYF
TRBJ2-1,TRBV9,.,TGTGCCAGCAGCGTAACAGCCAGTCCCATCTCCTACAATGAGCAGTTCTTC,CASSVTASPISYNEQFF
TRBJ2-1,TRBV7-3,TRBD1,TGTGCCAGCAGCTTATTTCGGGGGACAGGGATCGATGAGCAGTTCTTC,CASSLFRGTGIDEQFF
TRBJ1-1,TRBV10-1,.,TGCGCCAGCAGTGTTAGCGGGGTTACCACTGAAGCTTTCTTT,CASSVSGVTTEAFF
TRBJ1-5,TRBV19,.,TGTGCCAGTAGTCATCGGCCAGGGTATCAGCCCCAGCATTTT,CASSHRPGYQPQHF
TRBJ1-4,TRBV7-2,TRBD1,TGTGCCAGCAGCTTAGCGCAGGGACAGAATGAAAAACTGTTTTTT,CASSLAQGQNEKLFF
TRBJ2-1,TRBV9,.,TGTGCCAGCAGCGTATCAGGCGGGGAACACAATGAGCAGTTCTTC,CASSVSGGEHNEQFF
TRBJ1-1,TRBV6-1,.,TGTGCCAGCAGTGAAGAAGTAGTGTCGAACACTGAAGCTTTCTTT,CASSEEVVSNTEAFF
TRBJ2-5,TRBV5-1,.,TGCGCCAGCATGACAAGCACCGAAGAGACCCAGTACTTC,CASMTSTEETQYF